Shown below are 8 T cell receptor beta chains from a single sample sequenced in a study of T cells after yellow fever vaccination. MiXCR was run by TCRdb on the 5' RACE reads, yielding one entry per CDR3 protein. The table shows 280,000 or so distinct CDR3 sequences, with around 10% occurring only once. The sequences come from CD4+ T cells sorted from PBMCs, collected 5 days after the yellow fever booster vaccination. The receptors were gathered from a man in his late teens or twenties who received the YFV17D yellow fever vaccine.

In its sample, this clonotype was seen many times. This rearrangement joins TRBV24-1 to TRBJ1-1; no firm D call. Per the germline V gene, CDR1 is KGHDR and CDR2 is SFDVKD. Trimming took off 7 bases at V and 8 bases at J, with 13 bases between the two ends. The CDR3 runs 12 residues. The CDR3: CATSTFYGEAFF. CDR3 in DNA: TGTGCCACCAGCACTTTTTATGGGGAAGCTTTCTTT.

The V and J genes are TRBV3-1 and TRBJ1-6; 10 bases align to TRBD1. The CDR3 is 15 amino acids. The junction had 1 base not matched to a gene; V was cut back by 1 base and J by 7 bases. Germline V lookup: CDR1 LGHDT, CDR2 YNNKEL (reference sequence). The CDR3 here is CASSQGDRGNSPLHF. CDR3 in DNA: TGTGCCAGCAGCCAAGGGGACAGGGGAAATTCACCCCTCCACTTT.

This clonotype has at least ten counts. The chain couples TRBV27 to TRBJ2-2, with D perhaps TRBD2 (7 bases). Trimming stripped 2 bases from V and 6 bases from J, with 13 bases between. Germline loops: CDR1 MNHEY, CDR2 SMNVEV (reference sequence). The CDR3 runs to 15 residues. The CDR3 nucleotides read TGTGCCAGCAGTTTAGCCCGGGGGGCCGCCGGGGAGCTGTTTTTT. Translating it yields CASSLARGAAGELFF.

At least ten counts were recorded for this clonotype. The chain couples TRBV29-1 to TRBJ2-7; D is perhaps TRBD1 (6 bases). Trimming stripped 4 bases from V and 2 bases from J, with 15 bases between. The CDR3 is made up of 14 amino acids. Germline values: CDR1 SQVTM, CDR2 ANQGSEA. The CDR3 DNA sequence: TGCAGCGTTGGGCGTAGTTGGACAGCCTACGAGCAGTACTTC. It encodes CSVGRSWTAYEQYF.

This clonotype has more than one count but fewer than ten. The chain couples TRBV6-2 or TRBV6-3 to TRBJ2-2; weak D call: TRBD1 (6 bases). Germline lookup yields CDR1 MNHEY and CDR2 SVGEGT. Trimming removed 1 base at V and 4 bases at J, with 7 bases between. The CDR3 covers 14 residues. The CDR3 nucleotides read TGTGCCAGCAGTTACTGGACAGCCACCGGGGAGCTGTTTTTT. Its protein is CASSYWTATGELFF.

This chain links TRBV12-3 or TRBV12-4 with TRBJ1-6; D call uncertain. Trimming pared 7 bases from V and 4 bases from J, leaving 8 bases between. The CDR3 length is 13 residues. CDR3 in amino acids: CASTLLYNSPLHF. The CDR3 coding sequence is TGTGCCAGCACTCTGCTTTATAATTCACCCCTCCACTTT.

This clonotype has ten or more counts. This chain links TRBV5-1 with TRBJ2-1, with TRBD1 identical over 9 bases. This CDR3 is built from 14 residues. Germline CDR1 is SGHRS and CDR2 is YFSETQ. After removal of 5 bases from V and 6 bases from J, the junction contained 6 bases not matched to a gene. In DNA form, the CDR3 reads TGCGCCAGCAGTCCCGGGACAGGGTTCAATGAGCAGTTCTTC. Translated, it gives CASSPGTGFNEQFF.

This clonotype occurred a few times. V is TRBV20-1 and J is TRBJ2-2; 8 nucleotides line up with TRBD1. V shed 7 bases, J shed 4 bases, and the junction held 8 bases outside the gene matches. This CDR3 has 14 amino acids. CDR1 and CDR2 (germline): DFQATT, SNEGSKA (reference sequence). The CDR3 DNA sequence: TGCAGTGTCCGACAGGGGCTTAGCACCGGGGAGCTGTTTTTT. Its protein is CSVRQGLSTGELFF.